Listed below are T cell receptor beta chains from one sample, sequenced in a study of OX40 agonist ivuxolimab in advanced cancers. This table comes from immunoSEQ multiplex PCR, and its TCRdb copy is limited to in-frame clones, with some not included. The sample includes tens of thousands of clones, around 89% of them seen just once. The sample was CD4+ or CD8+ T cells sorted from blood, taken in a trial of the OX40 agonist ivuxolimab. These TCRs come from an adult with an advanced solid tumor such as melanoma, head and neck, liver or kidney cancer. Each CDR3 is given without its conserved first and last residue. Each record gives: D gene, V gene, CDR3 protein. The D gene is left open where the match is weak.

D gene: NA
V gene: TRBV19
CDR3 protein: ASSTPPVGRFSNQPQH

D gene: NA
V gene: TRBV9
CDR3 protein: ASSVDRDTQY

D gene: NA
V gene: TRBV28
CDR3 protein: ASRRTSGINTEAF

D gene: TRBD2
V gene: TRBV2
CDR3 protein: ATERGGVTGELF

D gene: NA
V gene: TRBV6-6
CDR3 protein: ASSYSGGSEAF

D gene: NA
V gene: TRBV10-3
CDR3 protein: AISESEAVGGEQY

D gene: NA
V gene: TRBV5-5
CDR3 protein: ASSLWTEETQY

D gene: NA
V gene: TRBV29-1
CDR3 protein: SVEGGFEGLILDTQY

D gene: NA
V gene: TRBV11-2
CDR3 protein: ASSPKGPEKLF

D gene: TRBD1
V gene: TRBV9
CDR3 protein: ASSDRTGASEQF

D gene: NA
V gene: TRBV7-9
CDR3 protein: ASSPPAGANVLT

D gene: TRBD2
V gene: TRBV11-1
CDR3 protein: ASSSPRLADYNEQF

D gene: NA
V gene: TRBV28
CDR3 protein: ASSLQDLSGNTIY

D gene: NA
V gene: TRBV7-2
CDR3 protein: ASSFSWGNQPQH

D gene: TRBD1
V gene: TRBV11-3
CDR3 protein: ASSLRGPNEYNEQF

D gene: NA
V gene: TRBV6-1
CDR3 protein: ASSQWTGYGYT